This entry lists 19 T cell receptor beta chains sequenced from one sample in a study of CD8+CD57+ T cells in acquired aplastic anemia (dated by TCRdb to the late 2010s). Expansion of CD8+CD57+ cells had been shown by flow cytometry in the patients chosen for sequencing. TCRdb records Illumina HiSeq 2000 as the sequencer. TCR beta VDJ combination and CDR3 sequence profiling used genomic DNA as the template. The public reads were reprocessed in TCRdb via fastp at Q25 and MiXCR, keeping in-frame beta chains. Merged by CDR3 protein, the rows form single entries marked with the most common genes and DNA. For this sample the table gives about 160,000 distinct CDR3 sequences, of which about 64% were detected only once. The ten most abundant clones make up 40% to 55% of the sample. The sample consisted of sorted CD4+, CD8+, or CD8+CD57+ T cells (not recorded which) from PBMCs. All receptors come from a human donor with aplastic anemia.

There are many counts of this clonotype. CDR3 protein: CASRPGGRRNTGELFF. CDR3 sequence (DNA): TGTGCCAGTAGACCCGGGGGACGGAGGAACACCGGGGAGCTGTTTTTT. The chain has TRBV19 and TRBJ2-2, with D possibly being TRBD2 (6 bases). Germline V lookup: CDR1 LNHDA, CDR2 SQIVND (reference sequence). V lost 6 bases to trimming and J lost 1 base, with 15 bases between them. The CDR3 consists of 16 residues.

The rearrangement joins TRBV24-1 to TRBJ1-1; D is possibly TRBD1 (5 bases). V was shortened by 5 bases and J by 5 bases, with 11 bases between the two germline ends. The CDR3 loop spans 13 amino acids. Per germline, CDR1 KGHDR and CDR2 SFDVKD. The CDR3 nucleotides read TGTGCCACCAGTGTGGGGCCGGGTACTGAAGCTTTCTTT. Translating it yields CATSVGPGTEAFF.

The chain links TRBV6-5 to TRBJ2-7; D might be TRBD1 (5 bases). CDR1 and CDR2 (germline): MNHEY, SVGAGI. The CDR3 has 13 residues. V was clipped by 5 bases and J by 4 bases, with 12 bases between them. CDR3 residues: CASSAQQEYEQYF. Written as DNA, the CDR3 is TGTGCCAGCAGTGCCCAACAGGAATACGAGCAGTACTTC.

The genes are TRBV7-8 and TRBJ2-6; tentatively, D is TRBD2 (5 bases). Deletions cut 2 bases from V and 4 bases from J, with 15 bases between. The V gene's germline CDR1 is SGHVS and CDR2 FQNEAQ. The CDR3 runs 17 residues. The chain's CDR3 is CASSLTTGNTGANVLTF. The CDR3 DNA reads as TGTGCCAGCAGCTTAACGACGGGGAACACCGGGGCCAACGTCCTGACTTTC. The variable domain in full, with the rest retrieved from reference TRBV7-8 and TRBJ2-6, is GAGVSQSPRYKVAKRGQDVALRCDPISGHVSLFWYQQALGQGPEFLTYFQNEAQLDKSGLPSDRFFAERPEGSVSTLKIQRTQQEDSAVYLCASSLTTGNTGANVLTFGAGSRLTVL.

This rearrangement joins TRBV19 to TRBJ1-2, with D unclear. The ends were cut back, 3 bases at V and 0 bases at J, with 17 bases in the middle. This CDR3 has 17 amino acids. Germline V CDR1 and CDR2: LNHDA, SQIVND (reference sequence). In nucleotides, the CDR3 is TGTGCCAGTAGTATTAGTGGGTTACAAGAAGCTAACTATGGCTACACCTTC. The encoded protein is CASSISGLQEANYGYTF.

This chain joins TRBV9 and TRBJ2-5; D is possibly TRBD1 (5 bases). CDR3 length: 13 residues. Trimming took off 0 bases at V and 6 bases at J, with 9 bases between the two ends. Germline-derived CDR1 and CDR2 are SGDLS and YYNGEE. Here the CDR3 DNA reads TGTGCCAGCAGCGTAGCGCAGGGTCAGACCCAGTACTTC. Protein product: CASSVAQGQTQYF.

The genes are TRBV20-1 and TRBJ2-7; D possibly corresponds to TRBD1 (6 bases). CDR1 DFQATT and CDR2 SNEGSKA come from the germline V gene (reference sequence). The CDR3 loop spans 16 amino acids. V was trimmed by 2 bases and J by 7 bases, leaving 24 bases between them. The CDR3 coding sequence is TGCAGTGCTAGAACCTCACTACAGGGTTGGTCTCGTGAGCAGTACTTC. Translation gives CSARTSLQGWSREQYF.

This clonotype was seen a few times. The chain recombines TRBV20-1 with TRBJ2-7; perhaps TRBD1 as D (5 bases). Germline V gene sequence: CDR1 DFQATT, CDR2 SNEGSKA (reference sequence). The CDR3 totals 13 residues. Trimming cost V 5 bases and J 3 bases, with 14 bases left between them. The CDR3 region has the DNA TGCAGTGCTGACAGAGGAAATGGCTACGAGCAGTACTTC. As protein: CSADRGNGYEQYF.

This chain uses TRBV2 with TRBJ2-5; TRBD1 might be the D (6 bases). Germline V lookup: CDR1 SNHLY, CDR2 FYNNEI. Trimming pared 2 bases from V and 0 bases from J, leaving 7 bases between. This CDR3 is built from 14 residues. The CDR3 DNA sequence: TGTGCCAGCAGTGAAAACAGGGACCAAGAGACCCAGTACTTC. Encoded protein: CASSENRDQETQYF.

This clonotype has only a few counts. The chain uses TRBV15 and TRBJ1-4; D may be TRBD1 (5 bases). V shed 0 bases and J shed 8 bases, with 7 bases lying between them. CDR1 LNHNV and CDR2 YYDKDF come from the germline V gene (reference sequence). The CDR3 length is 13 residues. The CDR3 loop reads CATSRDQGEKLFF. The CDR3 region has the DNA TGTGCCACCAGCAGAGATCAGGGAGAAAAACTGTTTTTT.

V gene TRBV29-1 combines with J gene TRBJ2-7; D perhaps matches TRBD2 (6 bases). The J call may be faulty, since TRBJ2-1 better matches the DNA end. CDR3 length: 14 amino acids. CDR1 is SQVTM, CDR2 ANQGSEA, per germline. CDR3 DNA sequence: TGCAGCGTTGGAGGACTAACTATTTACAATGAGCAGTTCTTC. Translation: CSVGGLTIYNEQFF.

This chain connects TRBV10-3 to TRBJ2-7; 9 positions agree with TRBD2. V lost 3 bases, J lost 4 bases, and 7 bases stayed unmatched. This CDR3 has 15 residues. The germline gives CDR1 ENHRY, CDR2 SYGVKD. The CDR3 spells CAISDGSGSRYEQYF. Here the CDR3 DNA reads TGTGCCATCAGTGACGGTAGCGGGAGCCGATACGAGCAGTACTTC.

The chain combines TRBV5-1 with TRBJ1-1, with a tentative D call TRBD1 (5 bases). The CDR3 length is 15 residues. Trimming pared 0 bases from V and 10 bases from J, leaving 19 bases between. Germline V gives CDR1 SGHRS, CDR2 YFSETQ. CDR3 coding DNA: TGCGCCAGCAGCTTGGATCCACTGATAACTGGGGGAGCTTTCTTT. Its translation is CASSLDPLITGGAFF.

A single count supports this clonotype. V usage is TRBV7-9 and J usage is TRBJ1-1; TRBD1 is a possible D gene (5 bases). Germline V gene sequence: CDR1 SEHNR, CDR2 FQNEAQ (reference sequence). The CDR3 runs to 11 residues. V lost 5 bases to trimming and J lost 8 bases, with 9 bases between them. CDR3 sequence: CASSQGSEAFF. CDR3 bases: TGTGCCAGCAGCCAGGGAAGCGAAGCTTTCTTT.

This clonotype was recorded once. V usage is TRBV9 and J usage is TRBJ2-6, with D uncertain. The length of the CDR3 is 16 residues. CDR1 and CDR2 (germline): SGDLS, YYNGEE. The V gene lost 0 bases and the J gene lost 1 base, with 8 bases spanning the gap. DNA of the CDR3: TGTGCCAGCAGCGTAGGATCTGATTCTGGGGCCAACGTCCTGACTTTC. This gives the protein CASSVGSDSGANVLTF.

This rearrangement joins TRBV11-2 to TRBJ2-5, with 7 bases identical to TRBD1. The germline V gene has CDR1 SGHAT and CDR2 FQNNGV. The CDR3 runs to 14 residues. V trimming: 1 base; J trimming: 7 bases; junction bases outside the gene matches: 6. The CDR3 DNA reads TGTGCCAGCAGCTTAGGGCAGGGGGATGTGACCCAGTACTTC. It codes for CASSLGQGDVTQYF.

The rearrangement joins TRBV7-2 to TRBJ1-5; 10 positions match TRBD1. The CDR3 runs to 17 residues. The V gene end was trimmed by 5 bases and the J gene end by 2 bases; junction bases not matched to a gene: 9. In germline, CDR1 is SGHTA, CDR2 FQGNSA. For the CDR3, the DNA is TGTGCCAGCAGCAACCTAGGGGGACAGGGGCGCAATCAGCCCCAGCATTTT. It encodes CASSNLGGQGRNQPQHF.

The chain has TRBV20-1 and TRBJ2-7; 11 bases are shared with TRBD2. This CDR3 is built from 15 residues. Germline values: CDR1 DFQATT, CDR2 SNEGSKA (reference sequence). The V gene end was trimmed by 3 bases and the J gene end by 3 bases; junction bases not matched to a gene: 7. For the CDR3, the DNA is TGCAGTGCTAGGAGTCAGGGGACTAGCGGCTACGAGCAGTACTTC. Its translation is CSARSQGTSGYEQYF.

The chain recombines TRBV19 with TRBJ1-2, with D hard to call. Germline CDR1 and CDR2: LNHDA and SQIVND (reference sequence). The V and J ends lost 3 bases and 8 bases respectively, with 13 bases between them. The length of the CDR3 is 13 residues. Here the CDR3 reads CASSISSQRGYTF. The CDR3, as DNA: TGTGCCAGTAGTATTAGCTCCCAACGAGGCTACACCTTC.